The 24 T cell receptor beta chains below all came from one sample that was sequenced in a study of blood T cell repertoires in COVID-19 (dated by TCRdb to about 2020). The method was the immunoSEQ multiplex PCR assay. Drawn from immuneACCESS, this table holds only the in-frame rearrangements with V and J called that TCRdb kept. Clones are partly lost; checked studies trace under half to an unresolved V gene and leave the rest unexplained. The sample records around 30,000 clones, around 77% of which are singletons. The top ten clonotypes cover around 15% of the sample. What was sequenced was peripheral blood. The receptors shown here come from a human donor in a cohort sampled during active COVID-19.

The CDR3 DNA is TGTGCCTGGAGCAGGACTAGCGGGGGGACCACCTTCGGGACCCAGTACTTC. Translating gives CAWSRTSGGTTFGTQYF. The rearrangement uses TRBV30 and TRBJ2-5; 14 bases map to TRBD2. CDR3 length: 17 residues. V was pared by 3 bases and J by 7 bases, with 13 bases of the junction left unmatched. Germline-derived CDR1 and CDR2 are GTSNPN and SVGIG (reference sequence).

V gene TRBV5-8 combines with J gene TRBJ2-7; D gene ambiguous. This CDR3 has 13 amino acids. Per germline, CDR1 SGHTS and CDR2 YDEGEE. V lost 6 bases, J lost 3 bases, and 13 bases lay in between. The CDR3 loop reads CASTSGFLYEQYF. The CDR3 DNA reads TGTGCCAGCACCTCCGGGTTCCTCTACGAGCAGTACTTC.

This clone was detected only a few times. The chain has TRBV12-3 or TRBV12-4 and TRBJ1-5; 7 bases are a match to TRBD1. This CDR3 has 13 amino acids. The J segment lost 9 bases and the V segment lost 5 bases, leaving 7 bases of the junction unmatched. The CDR3 sequence: CASSPDRALPQHF. The CDR3 bases are TGTGCCAGCAGTCCTGACAGGGCCCTGCCCCAGCATTTT.

The chain is built from TRBV28 and TRBJ1-6, with a possible D match to TRBD1 (6 bases). Germline lookup yields CDR1 MDHEN and CDR2 SYDVKM. V shed 6 bases and J shed 6 bases, with 15 bases lying between them. The CDR3 contains 15 residues. For the CDR3, the DNA is TGTGCCAGCAGGGATGCGACAGGTCGTAATTCACCCCTCCACTTT. Translation gives CASRDATGRNSPLHF.

This clone was observed once. The rearrangement links TRBV19 to TRBJ1-5, with D maybe TRBD1 (6 bases). Deletions cut 4 bases from V and 3 bases from J, with 16 bases between. The CDR3 contains 16 residues. Germline V gene lookup returns CDR1 LNHDA and CDR2 SQIVND (reference sequence). The CDR3 reads CASSTTKQGNNQPQHF. CDR3 nucleotides: TGTGCCAGTAGTACAACCAAACAGGGAAACAATCAGCCCCAGCATTTT.

The genes are TRBV4-2 and TRBJ2-3; D possibly corresponds to TRBD2 (6 bases). V lost 1 base to trimming and J lost 1 base, with 9 bases between them. Looked up from germline, CDR1 is LGHNA and CDR2 is YNFKEQ. The CDR3 runs 15 residues. The CDR3 sequence is CASSQGRDRTDTQYF. The CDR3 DNA reads TGTGCCAGCAGCCAAGGGCGGGATCGCACAGATACGCAGTATTTT.

The V gene is TRBV6-5, the J gene TRBJ1-1, with unresolved D. Trimming shortened V by 11 bases and J by 1 base, and 17 bases separated the two germline ends. Germline V CDR1 and CDR2: MNHEY, SVGAGI. The CDR3 is 14 amino acids. The CDR3 coding sequence is TGTGCCTCAGCACCCCTGGAGGGGAACACTGAAGCTTTCTTT. It translates to CASAPLEGNTEAFF.

Here the CDR3 DNA reads TGTGCCACCAGCAGAGATCACTACGAGCAGTACTTC. It encodes CATSRDHYEQYF. This sequence joins TRBV15 and TRBJ2-7; unclear D gene. Germline CDR1 is LNHNV and CDR2 is YYDKDF (reference sequence). The CDR3 runs to 12 residues. Trimming left V 0 bases short and J 3 bases short, with 3 bases between.

The chain has TRBV3-1 (or the pseudogene TRBV3-2) and TRBJ1-2; D is unresolved. The V gene's germline CDR1 is LGHDT and CDR2 YNNKEL (reference sequence). The CDR3 has 11 amino acids. The ends were cut back, 3 bases at V and 5 bases at J, with 4 bases in the middle. The CDR3 is CASSHVYGYTF. As DNA, the CDR3 is TGTGCCAGCAGCCACGTGTATGGCTACACCTTC.

The V gene is TRBV3-1 (or the pseudogene TRBV3-2), the J gene TRBJ1-1; 9 bases fit TRBD1. The germline CDR1 and CDR2 sequences are LGHDT and YNNKEL (reference sequence). V gave up 3 bases and J gave up 4 bases; unmatched junction bases: 9. The CDR3 has 16 residues. The CDR3 protein is CASSHEKQGALTEAFF. The CDR3 DNA is TGTGCCAGCAGCCACGAAAAACAGGGGGCGCTCACTGAAGCTTTCTTT.

The chain employs TRBV30 and TRBJ1-2; D gene unclear. The CDR3 covers 15 residues. Germline CDR1 is GTSNPN and CDR2 is SVGIG (reference sequence). V was shortened by 0 bases and J by 6 bases, with 17 bases between the two germline ends. In DNA form, the CDR3 reads TGTGCCTGGAGTGTACTTTGGCGAGGGCGCCATGGCTACACCTTC. As protein: CAWSVLWRGRHGYTF.

This sequence joins TRBV9 and TRBJ1-1, with 7 bases lining up with TRBD1. Trimming at V came to 4 bases and at J to 0 bases, leaving 3 bases not matched to a gene. The CDR3 extends over 14 amino acids. The germline CDR1 and CDR2 sequences are SGDLS and YYNGEE. This CDR3 reads CASSPRGVNTEAFF. The CDR3 DNA reads as TGTGCCAGCAGCCCCAGGGGGGTGAACACTGAAGCTTTCTTT. The variable domain in full, with the rest retrieved from reference TRBV9 and TRBJ1-1, is DSGVTQTPKHLITATGQRVTLRCSPRSGDLSVYWYQQSLDQGLQFLIQYYNGEERAKGNILERFSAQQFPDLHSELNLSSLELGDSALYFCASSPRGVNTEAFFGQGTRLTVV.

The V gene is TRBV30, the J gene TRBJ2-7; D perhaps matches TRBD1 (6 bases). From germline, CDR1 is GTSNPN and CDR2 SVGIG (reference sequence). Trimming removed 4 bases from V and 0 bases from J, with 10 bases in between. The CDR3 runs 13 residues. CDR3 amino acids: CAWTTGISYEQYF. In nucleotides, the CDR3 is TGTGCCTGGACCACAGGGATCTCCTACGAGCAGTACTTC. The variable domain in full, completed from reference TRBV30 and TRBJ2-7, reads SQTIHQWPATLVQPVGSPLSLECTVEGTSNPNLYWYRQAAGRGLQLLFYSVGIGQISSEVPQNLSASRPQDRQFILSSKKLLLSDSGFYLCAWTTGISYEQYFGPGTRLTVT.

The V and J genes are TRBV7-2 and TRBJ2-7; D perhaps matches TRBD2 (6 bases). Per the germline V gene, CDR1 is SGHTA and CDR2 is FQGNSA. V lost 1 base to trimming and J lost 0 bases, with 13 bases between them. The CDR3 has 16 amino acids. In DNA, the CDR3 is TGTGCCAGCAGCTTAGTGGGGGGAATCAACTCCTACGAGCAGTACTTC. Its translation is CASSLVGGINSYEQYF.

The rearrangement uses TRBV3-1 (or the pseudogene TRBV3-2) and TRBJ2-1; TRBD2 matches 7 bases. This CDR3 spans 17 amino acids. V trimming: 0 bases; J trimming: 4 bases; junction bases outside the gene matches: 9. The germline V gene has CDR1 LGHDT and CDR2 YNNKEL (reference sequence). CDR3 loop: CASSQEVPSGVYNEQFF. The CDR3 nucleotides read TGTGCCAGCAGCCAAGAAGTACCCAGCGGGGTTTACAATGAGCAGTTCTTC.

J is TRBJ2-2 and V is TRBV19, with 7 bases that match TRBD2. CDR1 LNHDA and CDR2 SQIVND come from the germline V gene (reference sequence). The CDR3 spans 15 residues. The trim removed 0 bases at V and 6 bases at J, leaving 4 bases unmatched. The CDR3 DNA reads TGTGCCAGTAGTATAGATCCAGGGAGGGCCGGGGAGCTGTTTTTT. Its protein product is CASSIDPGRAGELFF. The variable domain in full, completed from reference TRBV19 and TRBJ2-2, reads DGGITQSPKYLFRKEGQNVTLSCEQNLNHDAMYWYRQDPGQGLRLIYYSQIVNDFQKGDIAEGYSVSREKKESFPLTVTSAQKNPTAFYLCASSIDPGRAGELFFGEGSRLTVL.

The chain employs TRBV30 and TRBJ1-4, with TRBD1 matching over 10 bases. V gave up 1 base and J gave up 7 bases; unmatched junction bases: 3. Germline values: CDR1 GTSNPN, CDR2 SVGIG (reference sequence). This CDR3 region has 14 residues. CDR3 region: CAWSGTGGTEKLFF. In DNA, the CDR3 is TGTGCCTGGAGTGGGACAGGGGGGACTGAAAAACTGTTTTTT.

The chain carries TRBV10-3 and TRBJ2-7, with 9 bases matching TRBD2. The CDR3 has 17 residues. Germline V lookup: CDR1 ENHRY, CDR2 SYGVKD. J gave up 4 bases and V 0 bases, and 10 bases lay outside the gene matches. In nucleotides, the CDR3 is TGTGCCATCAGTGAGTCGATGGGGCTAGCGGGATCTTACGAGCAGTACTTC. Protein: CAISESMGLAGSYEQYF.

The chain employs TRBV19 and TRBJ1-6, with 9 positions matching TRBD1. There are 15 residues in the CDR3. Germline V gene lookup returns CDR1 LNHDA and CDR2 SQIVND (reference sequence). With V trimmed by 4 bases and J by 12 bases, 10 bases remained unmatched. The CDR3 DNA reads as TGTGCCAGTAGTACACTTACAGGGGGCGGATTACCCCTCCACTTT. Encoded protein: CASSTLTGGGLPLHF.

This chain links TRBV13 with TRBJ2-5; D possibly corresponds to TRBD2 (5 bases). The CDR3 totals 15 residues. Trimming removed 0 bases at V and 4 bases at J, with 12 bases between. CDR1 and CDR2 (germline): PRHDT, FYEKMQ (reference sequence). CDR3 nucleotide sequence: TGTGCCAGCAGCTTAGGGACTAAAATAAGAGAGACCCAGTACTTC. As protein: CASSLGTKIRETQYF.

V usage is TRBV11-2 and J usage is TRBJ2-7; D is unclear. CDR3 size: 13 residues. Germline V lookup: CDR1 SGHAT, CDR2 FQNNGV. The V end was cut by 0 bases, the J end by 4 bases, with 7 bases between. CDR3: CASSLDPLYEQYF. Here the CDR3 DNA reads TGTGCCAGCAGCTTAGATCCCTTATACGAGCAGTACTTC.

The chain recombines TRBV6-6 with TRBJ2-1, with 7 bases matching TRBD2. Germline V gene data show CDR1 as MNHNY and CDR2 as SVGAGI (reference sequence). V shed 5 bases and J 0 bases; nucleotides not matched to a gene: 7. The CDR3 spans 16 residues. This chain's CDR3 is CASSRRAGSSYNEQFF. CDR3 nucleotides: TGTGCCAGCAGTCGACGAGCGGGGAGCTCCTACAATGAGCAGTTCTTC.

This clone has a single count. The chain has TRBV6-5 and TRBJ1-1, with a weak D call TRBD1 (6 bases). Trimming pared 8 bases from V and 0 bases from J, leaving 10 bases between. CDR1 and CDR2 from the germline V gene are MNHEY and SVGAGI. This CDR3 comprises 13 residues. CDR3 nucleotides: TGTGCCAGCGGGGGCAGATTGAACACTGAAGCTTTCTTT. Its translation: CASGGRLNTEAFF.

The rearrangement links TRBV5-1 to TRBJ1-2; D might be TRBD1 (6 bases). Trimming took off 5 bases at V and 1 base at J, with 12 bases between the two ends. Germline loops: CDR1 SGHRS, CDR2 YFSETQ. This CDR3 region has 14 residues. CDR3 residues: CASSPDSFNYGYTF. The DNA for the CDR3 is TGCGCCAGCAGTCCGGACAGTTTTAACTATGGCTACACCTTC.